A selection of T cell receptor beta chains follows, all from one sample in a study of blood T cell repertoires in COVID-19. The protocol was immunoSEQ multiplex PCR, while the TCRdb copy is restricted to in-frame clones and leaves out a portion. The sample yields tens of thousands of clones, about 87% seen once. The sequenced material came from peripheral blood. All receptors come from a human donor in a cohort sampled during active COVID-19. Both conserved end residues are part of each CDR3. Each record gives: clone size, J gene, V gene, D gene, CDR3 DNA, CDR3 protein. A D gene is named only where the DNA matches it firmly. Part of the rows lack a size; the others show once, few, many or a class for expanded clones.

clone size: -
J gene: TRBJ1-1
V gene: TRBV9
D gene: -
CDR3 DNA: TGTGCCAGCAGTCTAGAGGAAAAATCTAAGACTTTCTTT
CDR3 protein: CASSLEEKSKTFF

clone size: few
J gene: TRBJ1-1
V gene: TRBV3-1/TRBV3-2
D gene: -
CDR3 DNA: TGTGCCAGCAGCCAGTTAGACAGGCATAACACTGAAGCTTTCTTT
CDR3 protein: CASSQLDRHNTEAFF

clone size: -
J gene: TRBJ2-1
V gene: TRBV6-2/TRBV6-3
D gene: TRBD2
CDR3 DNA: TGTGCCAGCAGCACTCCTGGTTGGCGGGGGGTCTACAATGAGCAGTTCTTC
CDR3 protein: CASSTPGWRGVYNEQFF

clone size: -
J gene: TRBJ1-2
V gene: TRBV28
D gene: -
CDR3 DNA: TGTGCCAGCAGTTTAATACAGAACTATGGCTACACCTTC
CDR3 protein: CASSLIQNYGYTF

clone size: -
J gene: TRBJ1-1
V gene: TRBV15
D gene: -
CDR3 DNA: TGTGCCACCAGTATTCGACAACTGAACACTGAAGCTTTCTTT
CDR3 protein: CATSIRQLNTEAFF

clone size: -
J gene: TRBJ1-6
V gene: TRBV5-4
D gene: TRBD1
CDR3 DNA: TGTGCCAGCAGCTCTGGGAGAGTAAAGGGGGCATCTTCACCCCTCCACTTT
CDR3 protein: CASSSGRVKGASSPLHF

clone size: -
J gene: TRBJ1-2
V gene: TRBV6-6
D gene: -
CDR3 DNA: TGTGCCAGCAGTGCAAGCTATCCCTATGGCTACACCTTC
CDR3 protein: CASSASYPYGYTF

clone size: -
J gene: TRBJ1-6
V gene: TRBV7-3
D gene: -
CDR3 DNA: TGTGCCAGCAGCTTAACTGGCCCGAATTCACCCCTCCACTTT
CDR3 protein: CASSLTGPNSPLHF

clone size: -
J gene: TRBJ2-3
V gene: TRBV5-4
D gene: -
CDR3 DNA: TGTGCCAGCAGCCAGGAGCAGGGCGCATATAGAGATACGCAGTATTTT
CDR3 protein: CASSQEQGAYRDTQYF

clone size: -
J gene: TRBJ2-2
V gene: TRBV6-4
D gene: -
CDR3 DNA: TGTGCCAGCAGTGAACTAGTGGCCACCGGGGAGCTGTTTTTT
CDR3 protein: CASSELVATGELFF

clone size: once
J gene: TRBJ2-5
V gene: TRBV5-6
D gene: -
CDR3 DNA: TGTGCCAGCAGCGAGATACAAGAGACCCAGTACTTC
CDR3 protein: CASSEIQETQYF

clone size: few
J gene: TRBJ1-3
V gene: TRBV3-1/TRBV3-2
D gene: -
CDR3 DNA: TGTGCCAGCAGCCCCGCGGGAAACACCATATATTTT
CDR3 protein: CASSPAGNTIYF

clone size: -
J gene: TRBJ2-4
V gene: TRBV28
D gene: TRBD2
CDR3 DNA: TGTGCCAGCAGTCAACCTAGCGGGGGGGCTGGAAACATTCAGTACTTC
CDR3 protein: CASSQPSGGAGNIQYF

clone size: -
J gene: TRBJ2-3
V gene: TRBV19
D gene: -
CDR3 DNA: TGTGCCAGTAGTAGCCGGCCGACACCACGTAGCACAGATACGCAGTATTTT
CDR3 protein: CASSSRPTPRSTDTQYF

clone size: -
J gene: TRBJ1-2
V gene: TRBV5-6
D gene: -
CDR3 DNA: TGTGCCAGCAGCTTGCAGGGGATAACTAACTATGGCTACACCTTC
CDR3 protein: CASSLQGITNYGYTF

clone size: -
J gene: TRBJ2-7
V gene: TRBV12-3/TRBV12-4
D gene: -
CDR3 DNA: TGTGCCAGCAGTTTGCGCCCGCACGAGCAGTACTTC
CDR3 protein: CASSLRPHEQYF

clone size: -
J gene: TRBJ2-7
V gene: TRBV4-1
D gene: TRBD2
CDR3 DNA: TGCGCCAGCAGCCACGGAAGGACTAGCGGGGGGTACGAGCAGTACTTC
CDR3 protein: CASSHGRTSGGYEQYF

clone size: -
J gene: TRBJ2-7
V gene: TRBV27
D gene: TRBD1
CDR3 DNA: TGTGCCAGCAGTCCGCAGGGGGCTACCTACGAGCAGTACTTC
CDR3 protein: CASSPQGATYEQYF

clone size: -
J gene: TRBJ1-1
V gene: TRBV7-9
D gene: -
CDR3 DNA: TGTGCCAGCAGCGCGCCCCCAGGAGCTTTCTTT
CDR3 protein: CASSAPPGAFF

clone size: -
J gene: TRBJ1-5
V gene: TRBV5-1
D gene: -
CDR3 DNA: TGCGCCAGCAGCTTGTTGTCAGGGTCCAATCAGCCCCAGCATTTT
CDR3 protein: CASSLLSGSNQPQHF

clone size: -
J gene: TRBJ2-7
V gene: TRBV27
D gene: -
CDR3 DNA: TGTGCCAGCAGCCGAGGTCCAGCCTACGAGCAGTACTTC
CDR3 protein: CASSRGPAYEQYF

clone size: -
J gene: TRBJ2-3
V gene: TRBV30
D gene: -
CDR3 DNA: TGTGCCTGGAATGTACAGGGAACGACAGATACGCAGTATTTT
CDR3 protein: CAWNVQGTTDTQYF

clone size: -
J gene: TRBJ1-1
V gene: TRBV9
D gene: TRBD1
CDR3 DNA: TGTGCCAGCAGCCTCACCGGGACAGGGGACACTGAAGCTTTCTTT
CDR3 protein: CASSLTGTGDTEAFF

clone size: few
J gene: TRBJ1-2
V gene: TRBV7-8
D gene: -
CDR3 DNA: TGTGCCAGCAGCTTTCAGGAAACTAACTATGGCTACACCTTC
CDR3 protein: CASSFQETNYGYTF

clone size: -
J gene: TRBJ1-2
V gene: TRBV12-3/TRBV12-4
D gene: -
CDR3 DNA: TGTGCCAGCAGACCCGATCTACCCTATGGCTACACCTTC
CDR3 protein: CASRPDLPYGYTF

clone size: -
J gene: TRBJ2-7
V gene: TRBV30
D gene: -
CDR3 DNA: TGTGCCTGGAGTGTACACCGAGAGGACGAGCAGTACTTC
CDR3 protein: CAWSVHREDEQYF

clone size: -
J gene: TRBJ2-7
V gene: TRBV7-8
D gene: -
CDR3 DNA: TGTGCCAGCAGCTACAACAGCTACGAGCAGTACTTC
CDR3 protein: CASSYNSYEQYF

clone size: -
J gene: TRBJ2-7
V gene: TRBV12-3/TRBV12-4
D gene: -
CDR3 DNA: TGTGCCAGCAGTTCCCTCCACGAGCAGTACTTC
CDR3 protein: CASSSLHEQYF

clone size: once
J gene: TRBJ2-7
V gene: TRBV6-2/TRBV6-3
D gene: TRBD2
CDR3 DNA: TGTGCCAGCAGTGGCGGGGGGCTAGCGGGGGCCTACGAGCAGTACTTC
CDR3 protein: CASSGGGLAGAYEQYF

clone size: -
J gene: TRBJ2-5
V gene: TRBV5-1
D gene: TRBD2
CDR3 DNA: TGCGCCAGCACCCGGTCGGCGGCCGGGGGGGAGACCCAGTACTTC
CDR3 protein: CASTRSAAGGETQYF

clone size: -
J gene: TRBJ2-2
V gene: TRBV9
D gene: -
CDR3 DNA: TGTGCCAGCAGTCCCCGTCAGGGTGGCACCGGGGAGCTGTTTTTT
CDR3 protein: CASSPRQGGTGELFF

clone size: -
J gene: TRBJ1-6
V gene: TRBV19
D gene: -
CDR3 DNA: TGTGCCACTACCGGGCAGGGTAATTCACCCCTCCACTTT
CDR3 protein: CATTGQGNSPLHF

clone size: -
J gene: TRBJ1-1
V gene: TRBV9
D gene: -
CDR3 DNA: TGTGCCAGCAGCGTAGCTAGTGGGACTGAAGCTTTCTTT
CDR3 protein: CASSVASGTEAFF

clone size: -
J gene: TRBJ2-7
V gene: TRBV24-1
D gene: -
CDR3 DNA: TGTGCCACCAGTGATACTCACCGGGACGAGCAGTACTTC
CDR3 protein: CATSDTHRDEQYF

clone size: -
J gene: TRBJ1-1
V gene: TRBV6-5
D gene: TRBD1
CDR3 DNA: TGTGCCAGCAGTAGGACAGGACCCACTGAAGCTTTCTTT
CDR3 protein: CASSRTGPTEAFF

clone size: -
J gene: TRBJ2-7
V gene: TRBV18
D gene: -
CDR3 DNA: TGTGCCAGCTCACTAAGACAGGACTACGAGCAGTACTTC
CDR3 protein: CASSLRQDYEQYF

clone size: -
J gene: TRBJ1-1
V gene: TRBV5-1
D gene: -
CDR3 DNA: TGCGCCAGCAGCTTAGGAGTGAACACTGAAGCTTTCTTT
CDR3 protein: CASSLGVNTEAFF

clone size: -
J gene: TRBJ2-3
V gene: TRBV30
D gene: TRBD2
CDR3 DNA: TGTGCCTGTTCTCCGGGACTAGCGGGGGGGCCAGATACGCAGTATTTT
CDR3 protein: CACSPGLAGGPDTQYF

clone size: -
J gene: TRBJ2-7
V gene: TRBV5-4
D gene: TRBD1
CDR3 DNA: TGTGCCAGCAGCTTTGACAGGGTCGGCGAGCAGTACTTC
CDR3 protein: CASSFDRVGEQYF

clone size: -
J gene: TRBJ1-1
V gene: TRBV6-1
D gene: TRBD1
CDR3 DNA: TGTGCCAGCAGTGAAGGAAGGGGGCTGAGGTACACTGAAGCTTTCTTT
CDR3 protein: CASSEGRGLRYTEAFF